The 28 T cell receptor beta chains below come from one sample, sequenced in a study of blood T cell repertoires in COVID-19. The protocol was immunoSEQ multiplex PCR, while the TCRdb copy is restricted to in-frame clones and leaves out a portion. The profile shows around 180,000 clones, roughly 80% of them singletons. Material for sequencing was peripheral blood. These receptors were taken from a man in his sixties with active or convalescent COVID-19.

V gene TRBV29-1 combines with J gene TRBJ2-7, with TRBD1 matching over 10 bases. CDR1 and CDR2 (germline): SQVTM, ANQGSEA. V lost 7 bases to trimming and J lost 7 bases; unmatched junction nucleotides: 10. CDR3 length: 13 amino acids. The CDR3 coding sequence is TGCAGCGCCAAAGCGGGACAGGGGACTGAGCAGTACTTC. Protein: CSAKAGQGTEQYF.

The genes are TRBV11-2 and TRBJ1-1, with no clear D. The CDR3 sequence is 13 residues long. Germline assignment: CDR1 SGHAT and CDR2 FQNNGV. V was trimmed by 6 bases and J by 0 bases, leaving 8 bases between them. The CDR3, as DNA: TGTGCCAGCAGTTTAACAGTGAACACTGAAGCTTTCTTT. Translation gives CASSLTVNTEAFF.

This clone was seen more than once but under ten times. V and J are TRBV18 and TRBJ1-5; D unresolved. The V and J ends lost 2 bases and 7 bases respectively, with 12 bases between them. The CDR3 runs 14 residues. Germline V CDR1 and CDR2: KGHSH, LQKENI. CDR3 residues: CASSPVEENQPQHF. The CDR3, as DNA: TGTGCCAGCTCACCAGTTGAAGAGAACCAGCCCCAGCATTTT. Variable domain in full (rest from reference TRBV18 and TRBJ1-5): NAGVMQNPRHLVRRRGQEARLRCSPMKGHSHVYWYRQLPEEGLKFMVYLQKENIIDESGMPKERFSAEFPKEGPSILRIQQVVRGDSAAYFCASSPVEENQPQHFGDGTRLSIL.

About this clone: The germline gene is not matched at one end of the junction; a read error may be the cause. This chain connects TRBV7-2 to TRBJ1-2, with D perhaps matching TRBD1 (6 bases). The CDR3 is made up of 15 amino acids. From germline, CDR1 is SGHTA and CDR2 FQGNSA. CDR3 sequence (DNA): TGTGCCAGCAGCCGTACGGGGGGCGCAAACTTTGGCTACACCTTC. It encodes CASSRTGGANFGYTF.

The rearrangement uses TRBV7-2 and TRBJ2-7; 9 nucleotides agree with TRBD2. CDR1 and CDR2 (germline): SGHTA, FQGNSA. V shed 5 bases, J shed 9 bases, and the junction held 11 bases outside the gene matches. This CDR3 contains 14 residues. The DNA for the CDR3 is TGTGCCAGCAGCCCCTTTCGAGCGGGAGGCGTGCAGTACTTC. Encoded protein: CASSPFRAGGVQYF.

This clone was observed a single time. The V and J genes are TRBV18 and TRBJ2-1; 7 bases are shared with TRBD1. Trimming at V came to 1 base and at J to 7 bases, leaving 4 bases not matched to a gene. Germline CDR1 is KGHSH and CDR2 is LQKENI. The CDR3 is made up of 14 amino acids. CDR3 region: CASSPQGAWNEQFF. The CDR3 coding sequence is TGTGCCAGCTCACCACAGGGGGCTTGGAATGAGCAGTTCTTC.

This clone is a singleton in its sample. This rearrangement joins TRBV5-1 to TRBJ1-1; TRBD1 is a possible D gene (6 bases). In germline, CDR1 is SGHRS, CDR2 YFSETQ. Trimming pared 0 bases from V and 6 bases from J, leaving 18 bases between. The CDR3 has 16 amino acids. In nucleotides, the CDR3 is TGCGCCAGCAGCTTGGCTGTGGGGAGCAGGGGCCCTGAAGCTTTCTTT. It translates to CASSLAVGSRGPEAFF.

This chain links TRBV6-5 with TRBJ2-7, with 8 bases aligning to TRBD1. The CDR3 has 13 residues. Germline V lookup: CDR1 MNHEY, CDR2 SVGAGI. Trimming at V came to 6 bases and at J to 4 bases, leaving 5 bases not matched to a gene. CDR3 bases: TGTGCCAGCAGCCGGACAGGGACTTACGAGCAGTACTTC. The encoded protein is CASSRTGTYEQYF.

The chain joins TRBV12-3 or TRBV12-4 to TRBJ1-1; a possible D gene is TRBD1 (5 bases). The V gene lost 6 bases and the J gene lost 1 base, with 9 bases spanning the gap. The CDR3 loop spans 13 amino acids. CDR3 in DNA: TGTGCCAGCAGCGACAGCCGGAACACTGAAGCTTTCTTT. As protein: CASSDSRNTEAFF.

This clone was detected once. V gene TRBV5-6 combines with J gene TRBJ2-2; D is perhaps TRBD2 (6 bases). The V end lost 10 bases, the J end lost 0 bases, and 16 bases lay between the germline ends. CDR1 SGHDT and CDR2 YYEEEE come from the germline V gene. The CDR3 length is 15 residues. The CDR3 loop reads CASQAGGPNTGELFF. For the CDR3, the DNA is TGTGCCTCCCAAGCTGGAGGGCCGAACACCGGGGAGCTGTTTTTT.

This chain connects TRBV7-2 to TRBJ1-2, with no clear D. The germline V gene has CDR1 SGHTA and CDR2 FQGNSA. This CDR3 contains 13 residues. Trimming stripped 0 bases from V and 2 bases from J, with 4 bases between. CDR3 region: CASSLAQNYGYTF. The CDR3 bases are TGTGCCAGCAGCTTAGCACAGAACTATGGCTACACCTTC.

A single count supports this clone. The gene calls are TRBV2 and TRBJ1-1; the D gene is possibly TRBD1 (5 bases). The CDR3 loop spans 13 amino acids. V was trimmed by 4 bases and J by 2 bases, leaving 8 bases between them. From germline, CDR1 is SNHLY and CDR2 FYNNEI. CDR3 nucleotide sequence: TGTGCCAGCAGTGGACAGTTTAACACTGAAGCTTTCTTT. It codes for CASSGQFNTEAFF.

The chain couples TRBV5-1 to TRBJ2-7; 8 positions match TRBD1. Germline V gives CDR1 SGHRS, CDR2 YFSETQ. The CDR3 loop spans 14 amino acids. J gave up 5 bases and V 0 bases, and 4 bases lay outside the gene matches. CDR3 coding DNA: TGCGCCAGCAGCTTGGGGACAGGGTCACACGAGCAGTACTTC. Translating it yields CASSLGTGSHEQYF.

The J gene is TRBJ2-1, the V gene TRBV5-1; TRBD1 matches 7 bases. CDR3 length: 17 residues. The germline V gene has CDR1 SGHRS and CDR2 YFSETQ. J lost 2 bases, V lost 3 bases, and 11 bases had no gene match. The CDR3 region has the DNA TGCGCCAGCAGCTCGTGGACAGGCCTGGCGGCCTACAATGAGCAGTTCTTC. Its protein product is CASSSWTGLAAYNEQFF.

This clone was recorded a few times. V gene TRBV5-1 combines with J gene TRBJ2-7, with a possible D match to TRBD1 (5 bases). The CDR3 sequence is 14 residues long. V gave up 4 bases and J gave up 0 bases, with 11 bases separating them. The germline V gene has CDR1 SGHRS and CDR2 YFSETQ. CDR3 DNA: TGCGCCAGCAGCAGGGGTCCAAGCTCCTACGAGCAGTACTTC. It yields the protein CASSRGPSSYEQYF.

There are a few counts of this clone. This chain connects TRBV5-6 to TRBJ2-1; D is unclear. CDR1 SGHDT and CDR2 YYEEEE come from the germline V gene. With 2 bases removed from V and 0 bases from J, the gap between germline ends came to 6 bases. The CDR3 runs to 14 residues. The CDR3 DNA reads TGTGCCAGCAGCTTCATCAACTCCTACAATGAGCAGTTCTTC. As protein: CASSFINSYNEQFF.

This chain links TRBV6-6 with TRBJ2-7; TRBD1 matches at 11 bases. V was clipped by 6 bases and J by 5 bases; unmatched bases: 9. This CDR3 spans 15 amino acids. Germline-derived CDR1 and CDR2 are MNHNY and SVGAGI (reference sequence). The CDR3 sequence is CASRDSGQGVHEQYF. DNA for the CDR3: TGTGCCAGCAGGGACTCGGGACAGGGGGTCCACGAGCAGTACTTC.

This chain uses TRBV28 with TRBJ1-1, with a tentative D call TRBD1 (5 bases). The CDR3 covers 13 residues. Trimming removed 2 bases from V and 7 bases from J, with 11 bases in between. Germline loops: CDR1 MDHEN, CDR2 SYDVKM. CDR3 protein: CASSLTGLIEAFF. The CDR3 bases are TGTGCCAGCAGTTTAACAGGACTAATTGAAGCTTTCTTT.

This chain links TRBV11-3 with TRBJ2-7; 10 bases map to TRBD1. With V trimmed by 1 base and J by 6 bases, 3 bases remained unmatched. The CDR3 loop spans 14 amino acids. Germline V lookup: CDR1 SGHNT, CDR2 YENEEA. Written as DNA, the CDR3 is TGTGCCAGCAGCTTAGGGACAGGGGGAGGCGAGCAGTACTTC. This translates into CASSLGTGGGEQYF.

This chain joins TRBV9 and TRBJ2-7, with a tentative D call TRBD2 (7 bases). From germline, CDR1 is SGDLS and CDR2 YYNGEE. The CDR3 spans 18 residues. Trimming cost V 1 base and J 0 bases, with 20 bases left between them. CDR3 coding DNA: TGTGCCAGCAGCGTATCGGGGGCTAGCGGAGGGATCTCCTACGAGCAGTACTTC. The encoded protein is CASSVSGASGGISYEQYF.

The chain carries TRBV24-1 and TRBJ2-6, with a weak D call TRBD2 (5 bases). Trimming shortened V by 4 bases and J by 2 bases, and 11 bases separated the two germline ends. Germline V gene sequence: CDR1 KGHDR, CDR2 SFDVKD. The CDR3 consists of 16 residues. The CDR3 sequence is CATSDPDGTGANVLTF. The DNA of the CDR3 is TGTGCCACCAGTGACCCGGACGGGACTGGGGCCAACGTCCTGACTTTC.

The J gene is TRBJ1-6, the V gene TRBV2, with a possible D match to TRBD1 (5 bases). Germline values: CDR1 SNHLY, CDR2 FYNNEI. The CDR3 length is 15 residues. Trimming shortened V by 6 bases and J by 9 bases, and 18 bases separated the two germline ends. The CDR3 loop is CASSRQFPRSSPLHF. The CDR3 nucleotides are TGTGCCAGCAGCCGACAGTTCCCCCGGAGTTCACCCCTCCACTTT.

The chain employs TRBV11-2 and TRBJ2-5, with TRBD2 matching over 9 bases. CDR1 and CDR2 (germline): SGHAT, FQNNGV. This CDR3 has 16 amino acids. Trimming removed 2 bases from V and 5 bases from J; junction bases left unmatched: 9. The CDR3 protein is CASSLLRLAGRETQYF. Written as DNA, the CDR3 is TGTGCCAGCAGCTTACTAAGGCTAGCGGGAAGGGAGACCCAGTACTTC. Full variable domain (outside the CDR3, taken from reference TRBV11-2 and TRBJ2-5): EAGVAQSPRYKIIEKRQSVAFWCNPISGHATLYWYQQILGQGPKLLIQFQNNGVVDDSQLPKDRFSAERLKGVDSTLKIQPAKLEDSAVYLCASSLLRLAGRETQYFGPGTRLLVL.

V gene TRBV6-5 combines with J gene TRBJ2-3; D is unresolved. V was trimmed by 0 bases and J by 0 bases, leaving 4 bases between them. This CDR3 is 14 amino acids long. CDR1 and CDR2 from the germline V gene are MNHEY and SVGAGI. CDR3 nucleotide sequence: TGTGCCAGCAGTTACTCGGGCAGCACAGATACGCAGTATTTT. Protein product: CASSYSGSTDTQYF.

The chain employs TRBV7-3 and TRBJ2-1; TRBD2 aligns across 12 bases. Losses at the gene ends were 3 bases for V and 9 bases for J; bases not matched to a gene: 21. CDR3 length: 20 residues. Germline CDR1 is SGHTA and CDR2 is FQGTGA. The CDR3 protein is CASSLVASTLTSGRRSEQFF. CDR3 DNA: TGTGCCAGCAGCTTGGTTGCGTCTACTCTTACTAGCGGGAGGAGGAGTGAGCAGTTCTTC. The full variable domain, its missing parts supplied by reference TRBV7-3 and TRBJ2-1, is GAGVSQTPSNKVTEKGKYVELRCDPISGHTALYWYRQSLGQGPEFLIYFQGTGAADDSGLPNDRFFAVRPEGSVSTLKIQRTERGDSAVYLCASSLVASTLTSGRRSEQFFGPGTRLTVL.

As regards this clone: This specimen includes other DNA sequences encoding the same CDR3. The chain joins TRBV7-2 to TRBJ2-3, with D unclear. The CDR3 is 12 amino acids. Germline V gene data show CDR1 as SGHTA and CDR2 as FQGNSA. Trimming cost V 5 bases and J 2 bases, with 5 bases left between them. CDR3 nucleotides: TGTGCCAGCAGCCCTTACACAGATACGCAGTATTTT. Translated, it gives CASSPYTDTQYF.

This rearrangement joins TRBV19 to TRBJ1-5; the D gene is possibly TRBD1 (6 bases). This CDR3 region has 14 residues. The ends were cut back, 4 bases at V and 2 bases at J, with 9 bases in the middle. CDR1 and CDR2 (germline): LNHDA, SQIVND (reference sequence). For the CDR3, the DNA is TGTGCCAGTAGTAGGACAGCGCGCAATCAGCCCCAGCATTTT. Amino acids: CASSRTARNQPQHF.

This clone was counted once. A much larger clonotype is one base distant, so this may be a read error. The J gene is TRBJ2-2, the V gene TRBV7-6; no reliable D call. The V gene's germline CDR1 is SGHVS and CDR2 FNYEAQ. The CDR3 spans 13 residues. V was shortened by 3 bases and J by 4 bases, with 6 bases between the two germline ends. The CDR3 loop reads CASSFTGTGELFF. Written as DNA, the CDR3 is TGTGCCAGCAGCTTTACGGGCACCGGGGAGCTGTTTTTT.